The present entry profiles one T cell receptor beta chain with its context. TCRdb ran MiXCR on the RT-PCR reads and lists one entry per CDR3 protein. The data show approximately 170,000 distinct CDR3 sequences, less than 15% seen once. The data derive from a study of response to subunit inactivated influenza vaccine. Trimming pared 4 bases from V and 5 bases from J, leaving 8 bases between. Per the germline V gene, CDR1 is SGHAT and CDR2 is FQDESV (reference sequence). The CDR3 covers 13 residues. This sample was shared with a second study, whose subject was T cells expressing NK-cell markers. According to that study: The authors generated TCR beta cDNA through 5'RACE template switching with UMIs.

The sample here was CD8+ T cells sorted from PBMCs, taken approximately 12 days after vaccination. This rearrangement joins TRBV11-1 to TRBJ2-2, with D tentatively TRBD1 (6 bases). The sequence was collected from a man aged 45-60 years who received an inactivated influenza vaccine. The CDR3 region is CASSSGVTGELFF. In DNA form, the CDR3 reads TGTGCCAGCAGCTCAGGGGTAACCGGGGAGCTGTTTTTT.